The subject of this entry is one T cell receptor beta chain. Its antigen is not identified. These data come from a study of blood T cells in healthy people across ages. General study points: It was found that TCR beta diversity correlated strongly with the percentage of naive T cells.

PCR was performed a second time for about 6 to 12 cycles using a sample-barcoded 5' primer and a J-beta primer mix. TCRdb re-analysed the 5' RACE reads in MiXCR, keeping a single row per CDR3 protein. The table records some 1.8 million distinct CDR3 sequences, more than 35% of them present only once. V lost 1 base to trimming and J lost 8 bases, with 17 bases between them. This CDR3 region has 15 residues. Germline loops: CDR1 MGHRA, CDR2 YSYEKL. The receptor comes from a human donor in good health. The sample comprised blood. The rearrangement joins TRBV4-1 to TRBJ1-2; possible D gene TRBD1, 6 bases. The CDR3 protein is CASSQGGGGGEGYTF. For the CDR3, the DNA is TGCGCCAGCAGCCAAGGAGGTGGAGGGGGAGAGGGCTACACCTTC.